This T cell receptor (beta chain) was recovered during a study of T cell responses to AZD1222 COVID-19 vaccine. This CDR3 spans 12 amino acids. Germline CDR1 and CDR2: MDHEN and SYDVKM. Trimming pared 2 bases from V and 3 bases from J, leaving 2 bases between. A remark on this clone: Its target is not known.

Study-wide findings and caveats: Clonal diversity was possibly underestimated, and the donors were mostly white British, with more females.

Profiling relied on immunoSEQ multiplex PCR, and the TCRdb table lists in-frame clones only, not all of them. The data hold tens of thousands of clones, with about 85% observed a single time. The chain employs TRBV28 and TRBJ1-3, with D unclear. The clonotype comes from an adult in good health. Sequenced here: peripheral blood, sampled on day 0 of AZD1222 vaccination. The CDR3 here is CASSLRGNTIYF. DNA for the CDR3: TGTGCCAGCAGTTTACGTGGAAACACCATATATTTT. Combining the CDR3 with reference TRBV28 and TRBJ1-3 gives the whole variable domain DVKVTQSSRYLVKRTGEKVFLECVQDMDHENMFWYRQDPGLGLRLIYFSYDVKMKEKGDIPEGYSVSREKKERFSLILESASTNQTSMYLCASSLRGNTIYFGEGSWLTVV.